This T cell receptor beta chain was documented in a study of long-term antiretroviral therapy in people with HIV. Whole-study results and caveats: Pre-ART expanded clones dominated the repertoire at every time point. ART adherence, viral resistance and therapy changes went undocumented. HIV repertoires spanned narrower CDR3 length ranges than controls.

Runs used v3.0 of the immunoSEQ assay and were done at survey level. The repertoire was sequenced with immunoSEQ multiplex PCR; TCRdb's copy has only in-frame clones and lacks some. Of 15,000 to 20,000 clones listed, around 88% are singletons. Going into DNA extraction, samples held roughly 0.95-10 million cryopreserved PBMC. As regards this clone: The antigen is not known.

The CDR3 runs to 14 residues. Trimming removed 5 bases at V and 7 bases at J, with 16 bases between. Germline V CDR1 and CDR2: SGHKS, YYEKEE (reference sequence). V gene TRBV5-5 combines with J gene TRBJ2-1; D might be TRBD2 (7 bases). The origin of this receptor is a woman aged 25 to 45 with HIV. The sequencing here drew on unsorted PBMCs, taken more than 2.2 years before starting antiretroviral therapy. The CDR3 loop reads CASSSTGGANEQFF. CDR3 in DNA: TGTGCCAGCAGTTCGACTGGGGGGGCTAATGAGCAGTTCTTC.